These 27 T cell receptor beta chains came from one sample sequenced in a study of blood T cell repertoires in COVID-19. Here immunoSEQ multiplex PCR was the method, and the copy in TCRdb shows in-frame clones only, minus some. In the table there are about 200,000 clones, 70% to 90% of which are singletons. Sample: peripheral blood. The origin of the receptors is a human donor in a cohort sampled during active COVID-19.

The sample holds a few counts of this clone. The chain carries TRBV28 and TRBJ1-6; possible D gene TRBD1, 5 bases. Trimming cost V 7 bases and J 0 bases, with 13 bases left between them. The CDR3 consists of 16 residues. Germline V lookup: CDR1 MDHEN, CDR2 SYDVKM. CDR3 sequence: CASKGGANSYNSPLHF. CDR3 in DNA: TGTGCCAGCAAAGGAGGGGCGAACTCCTATAATTCACCCCTCCACTTT.

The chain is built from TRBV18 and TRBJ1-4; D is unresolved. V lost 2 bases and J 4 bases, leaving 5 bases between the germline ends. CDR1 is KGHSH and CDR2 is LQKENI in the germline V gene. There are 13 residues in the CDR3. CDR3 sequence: CASSPGLNEKLFF. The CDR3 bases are TGTGCCAGCTCACCAGGACTTAATGAAAAACTGTTTTTT.

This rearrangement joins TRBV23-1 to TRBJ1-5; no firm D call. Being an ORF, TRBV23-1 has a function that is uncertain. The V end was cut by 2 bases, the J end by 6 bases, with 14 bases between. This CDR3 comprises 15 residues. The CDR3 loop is CASSQSSGRPQPQHF. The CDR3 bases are TGCGCCAGCAGTCAAAGTTCCGGGAGACCTCAGCCCCAGCATTTT.

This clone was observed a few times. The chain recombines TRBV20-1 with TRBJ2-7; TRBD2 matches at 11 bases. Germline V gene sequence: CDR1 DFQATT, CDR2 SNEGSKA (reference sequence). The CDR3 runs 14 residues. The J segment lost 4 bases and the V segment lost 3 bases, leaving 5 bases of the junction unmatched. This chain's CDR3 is CSASRTSGRYEQYF. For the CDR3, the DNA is TGCAGTGCTAGTAGAACTAGCGGGAGATACGAGCAGTACTTC.

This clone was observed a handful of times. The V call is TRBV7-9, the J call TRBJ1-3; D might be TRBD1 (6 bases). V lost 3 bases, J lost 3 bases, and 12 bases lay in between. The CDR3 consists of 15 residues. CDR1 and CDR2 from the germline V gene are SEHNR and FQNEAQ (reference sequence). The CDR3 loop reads CASSLMGAGGNTIYF. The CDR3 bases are TGTGCCAGCAGCTTGATGGGGGCTGGTGGAAACACCATATATTTT.

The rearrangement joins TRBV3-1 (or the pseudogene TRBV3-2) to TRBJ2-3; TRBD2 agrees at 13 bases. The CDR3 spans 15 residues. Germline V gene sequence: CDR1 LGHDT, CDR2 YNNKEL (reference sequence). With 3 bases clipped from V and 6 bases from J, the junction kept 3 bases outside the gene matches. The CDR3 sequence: CASSQTSGGSDTQYF. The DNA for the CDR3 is TGTGCCAGCAGCCAGACTAGCGGGGGGTCGGATACGCAGTATTTT.

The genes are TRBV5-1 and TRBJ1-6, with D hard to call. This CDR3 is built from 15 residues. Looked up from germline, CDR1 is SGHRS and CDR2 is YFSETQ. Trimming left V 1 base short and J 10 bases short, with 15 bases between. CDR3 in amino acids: CASSLSGRAESPLHF. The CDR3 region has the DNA TGCGCCAGCAGCTTGTCGGGCCGAGCGGAATCACCCCTCCACTTT.

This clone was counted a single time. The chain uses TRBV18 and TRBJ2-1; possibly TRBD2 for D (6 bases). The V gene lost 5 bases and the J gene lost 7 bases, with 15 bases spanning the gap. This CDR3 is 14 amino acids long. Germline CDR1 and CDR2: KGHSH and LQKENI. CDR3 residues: CASSAGTHRNEQFF. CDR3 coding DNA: TGTGCCAGCTCAGCGGGGACCCACCGTAATGAGCAGTTCTTC.

In DNA, the CDR3 is TGCGCCAGCAGCTCTCGAGGGGGTCGGGAGACCCAGTACTTC. Encoded protein: CASSSRGGRETQYF. The rearrangement links TRBV5-1 to TRBJ2-5; a weak D match, TRBD1 (6 bases). The germline CDR1 and CDR2 sequences are SGHRS and YFSETQ. V lost 3 bases and J 5 bases, leaving 14 bases between the germline ends. The CDR3 length is 14 residues.

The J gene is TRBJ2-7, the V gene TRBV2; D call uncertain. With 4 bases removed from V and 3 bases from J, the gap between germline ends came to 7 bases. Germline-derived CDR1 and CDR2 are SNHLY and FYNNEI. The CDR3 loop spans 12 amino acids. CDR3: CASSVQNYEQYF. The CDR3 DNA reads TGTGCCAGCAGTGTTCAGAACTACGAGCAGTACTTC.

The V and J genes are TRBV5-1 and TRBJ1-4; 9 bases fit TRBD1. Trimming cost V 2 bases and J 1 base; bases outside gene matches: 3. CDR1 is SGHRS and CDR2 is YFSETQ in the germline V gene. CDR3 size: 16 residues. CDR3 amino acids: CASSLQGARTNEKLFF. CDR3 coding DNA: TGCGCCAGCAGCTTACAGGGGGCGCGAACTAATGAAAAACTGTTTTTT.

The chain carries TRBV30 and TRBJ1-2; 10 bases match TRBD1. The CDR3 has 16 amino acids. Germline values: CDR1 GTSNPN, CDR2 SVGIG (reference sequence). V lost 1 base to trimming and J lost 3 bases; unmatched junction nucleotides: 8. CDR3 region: CAWSAGLGTGDYGYTF. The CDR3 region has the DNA TGTGCCTGGAGTGCGGGATTGGGGACAGGGGACTATGGCTACACCTTC.

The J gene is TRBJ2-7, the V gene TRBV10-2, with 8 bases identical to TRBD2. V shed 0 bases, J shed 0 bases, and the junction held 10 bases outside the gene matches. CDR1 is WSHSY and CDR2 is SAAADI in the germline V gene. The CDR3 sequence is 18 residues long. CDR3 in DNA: TGCGCCAGCAGTGAGTCGAAACGGGGGGGCCGTGGCTCCTACGAGCAGTACTTC. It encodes CASSESKRGGRGSYEQYF.

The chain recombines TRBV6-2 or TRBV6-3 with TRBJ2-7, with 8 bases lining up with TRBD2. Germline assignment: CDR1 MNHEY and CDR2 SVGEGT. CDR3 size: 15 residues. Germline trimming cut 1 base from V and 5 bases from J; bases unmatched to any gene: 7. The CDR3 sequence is CASSYYSSGRDEQYF. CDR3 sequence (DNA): TGTGCCAGCAGTTACTATTCCAGCGGGAGAGACGAGCAGTACTTC.

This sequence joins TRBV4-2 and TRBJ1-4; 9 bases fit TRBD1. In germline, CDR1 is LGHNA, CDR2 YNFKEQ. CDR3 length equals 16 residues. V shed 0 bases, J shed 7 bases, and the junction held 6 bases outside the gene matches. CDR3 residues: CASSQENRGPGEKLFF. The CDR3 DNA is TGTGCCAGCAGCCAAGAAAACAGGGGGCCAGGTGAAAAACTGTTTTTT.

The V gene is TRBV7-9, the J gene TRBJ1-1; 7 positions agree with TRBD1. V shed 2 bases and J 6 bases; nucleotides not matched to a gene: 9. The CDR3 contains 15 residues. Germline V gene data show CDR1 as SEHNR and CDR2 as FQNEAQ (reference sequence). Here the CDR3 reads CASSLRTGERAEAFF. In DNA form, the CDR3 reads TGTGCCAGCAGCTTAAGAACAGGGGAGAGGGCTGAAGCTTTCTTT.

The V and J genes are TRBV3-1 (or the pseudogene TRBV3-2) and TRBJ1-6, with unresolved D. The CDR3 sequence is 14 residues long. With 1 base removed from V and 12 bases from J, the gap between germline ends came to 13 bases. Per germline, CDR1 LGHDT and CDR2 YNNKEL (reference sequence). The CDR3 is CASSQGKGRVPLHF. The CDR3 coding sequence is TGTGCCAGCAGCCAAGGCAAAGGGCGGGTACCCCTCCACTTT.

CDR3 residues: CASSLYPGLAGDFKASTQYF. CDR3 coding DNA: TGTGCCAGCAGCTTGTACCCTGGACTAGCGGGCGATTTTAAAGCTAGTACCCAGTACTTC. The chain couples TRBV5-4 to TRBJ2-5, with 11 bases lining up with TRBD2. The CDR3 is made up of 20 amino acids. Germline assignment: CDR1 SGHNT and CDR2 YYREEE (reference sequence). The junction had 22 bases not matched to a gene; V was cut back by 1 base and J by 8 bases.

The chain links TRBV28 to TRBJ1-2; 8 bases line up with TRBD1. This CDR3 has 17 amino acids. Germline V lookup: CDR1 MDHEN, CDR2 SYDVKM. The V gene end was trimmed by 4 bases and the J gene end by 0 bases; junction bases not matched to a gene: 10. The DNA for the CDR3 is TGTGCCAGCAGTTCCCCCCGACAGGGGCAAGCTAACTATGGCTACACCTTC. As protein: CASSSPRQGQANYGYTF.

The CDR3 nucleotides are TGTGCCAGCAGCGTAGTTACTAGCGGGAGTGGTCGAAATGAGCAGTTCTTC. This codes for CASSVVTSGSGRNEQFF. The chain links TRBV9 to TRBJ2-1; 11 nucleotides match TRBD2. Trimming at V came to 0 bases and at J to 7 bases, leaving 9 bases not matched to a gene. Per germline, CDR1 SGDLS and CDR2 YYNGEE. There are 17 residues in the CDR3.

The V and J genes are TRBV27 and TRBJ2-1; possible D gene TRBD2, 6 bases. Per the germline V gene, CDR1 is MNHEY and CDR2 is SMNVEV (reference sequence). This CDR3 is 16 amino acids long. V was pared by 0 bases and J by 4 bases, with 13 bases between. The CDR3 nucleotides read TGTGCCAGCAGTTTATCGGCTAGCGCGACATACAATGAGCAGTTCTTC. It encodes CASSLSASATYNEQFF.

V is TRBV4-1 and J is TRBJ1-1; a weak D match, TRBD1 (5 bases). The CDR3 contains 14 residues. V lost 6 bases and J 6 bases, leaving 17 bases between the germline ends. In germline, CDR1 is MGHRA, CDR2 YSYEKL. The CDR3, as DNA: TGCGCCAGCAGACACCTCGGGGGGAGTGCTGAAGCTTTCTTT. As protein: CASRHLGGSAEAFF.

The CDR3 DNA reads TGTGCCAGCAGTCAGGACAGTCCCTCTAACAATGAGCAGTTCTTC. Protein: CASSQDSPSNNEQFF. The gene calls are TRBV7-9 and TRBJ2-1, with D tentatively TRBD1 (6 bases). Germline V CDR1 and CDR2: SEHNR, FQNEAQ (reference sequence). The CDR3 is 15 amino acids. Trimming stripped 6 bases from V and 5 bases from J, with 17 bases between.

CDR3 amino acids: CAWRDRGQQYF. Here the CDR3 DNA reads TGTGCCTGGAGGGACAGGGGGCAACAGTATTTT. The chain couples TRBV30 to TRBJ2-3; TRBD1 matches at 11 bases. CDR3 length equals 11 residues. Trimming took 3 bases from V and 12 from J; bases not matched to a gene: 2. CDR1 is GTSNPN, CDR2 SVGIG, per germline (reference sequence).

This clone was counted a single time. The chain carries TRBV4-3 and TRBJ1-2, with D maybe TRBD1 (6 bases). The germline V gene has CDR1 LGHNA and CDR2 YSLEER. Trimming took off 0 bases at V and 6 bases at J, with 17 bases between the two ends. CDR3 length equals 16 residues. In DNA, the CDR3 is TGCGCCAGCAGCCAAGAATGGGACATTCGGGGAAATGGCTACACCTTC. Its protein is CASSQEWDIRGNGYTF.

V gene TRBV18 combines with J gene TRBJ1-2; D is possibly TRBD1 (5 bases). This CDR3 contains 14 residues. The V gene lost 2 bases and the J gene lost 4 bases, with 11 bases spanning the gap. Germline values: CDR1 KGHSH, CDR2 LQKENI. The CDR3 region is CASSPFRDSYGYTF. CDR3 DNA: TGTGCCAGCTCACCATTTAGGGACTCCTATGGCTACACCTTC.

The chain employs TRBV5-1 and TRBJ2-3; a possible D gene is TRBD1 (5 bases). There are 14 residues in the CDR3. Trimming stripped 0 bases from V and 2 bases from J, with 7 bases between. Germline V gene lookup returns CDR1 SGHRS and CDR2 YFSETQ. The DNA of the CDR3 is TGCGCCAGCAGCTTGGGACAGACCACAGATACGCAGTATTTT. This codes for CASSLGQTTDTQYF.